The next 18 T cell receptor beta chains were all read from a single sample in a study of shared clonotypes between healthy human individuals. Some clones are missing from TCRdb's copy, which holds only in-frame ones; the method was immunoSEQ multiplex PCR. The sample has about 820,000 clones, 92% seen once. Naive CD8 cells were CD45RO-negative, positively selected for CCR7, excluding terminally differentiated effector memory CD45RA+ cells. The specimen sequenced was naive CD8+ T cells sorted from blood. The source is a man aged 25 to 45 in good health.

The chain combines TRBV9 with TRBJ2-1, with TRBD1 identical over 7 bases. The CDR3 is 12 amino acids. The V gene end was trimmed by 7 bases and the J gene end by 5 bases; junction bases not matched to a gene: 3. Germline-derived CDR1 and CDR2 are SGDLS and YYNGEE. The CDR3 DNA sequence: TGTGCCAGCGGGGACAGCAACAATGAGCAGTTCTTC. Protein: CASGDSNNEQFF.

The rearrangement joins TRBV9 to TRBJ2-7, with 10 bases that match TRBD1. This CDR3 is built from 15 residues. Unmatched junction bases numbered 8, after V lost 4 bases and J lost 4 bases. Germline V gene lookup returns CDR1 SGDLS and CDR2 YYNGEE. The CDR3 protein is CASSPGTGEVYEQYF. Here the CDR3 DNA reads TGTGCCAGCAGCCCAGGGACAGGGGAAGTATACGAGCAGTACTTC.

This chain connects TRBV6-5 to TRBJ2-7; 11 bases align to TRBD2. This CDR3 region has 15 residues. Germline CDR1 MNHEY, CDR2 SVGAGI. The trim removed 6 bases at V and 7 bases at J, leaving 11 bases unmatched. The CDR3 reads CASSLAPSGRLEQYF. The CDR3 DNA follows: TGTGCCAGCAGCCTAGCTCCTAGCGGGAGGCTTGAGCAGTACTTC.

V gene TRBV7-6 combines with J gene TRBJ2-7, with D perhaps TRBD2 (6 bases). The CDR3 covers 15 residues. Trimming stripped 4 bases from V and 6 bases from J, with 19 bases between. Germline CDR1 SGHVS, CDR2 FNYEAQ. This CDR3 is CASSSSRLGGAEQYF. The CDR3 nucleotides read TGTGCCAGCAGCTCTTCCCGATTAGGAGGGGCCGAGCAGTACTTC.

The genes are TRBV27 and TRBJ2-1; D call uncertain. V was shortened by 3 bases and J by 0 bases, with 9 bases between the two germline ends. This CDR3 region has 15 residues. CDR1 MNHEY and CDR2 SMNVEV come from the germline V gene (reference sequence). CDR3 in amino acids: CASSFSRSSYNEQFF. In DNA form, the CDR3 reads TGTGCCAGCAGTTTCTCGAGAAGCTCCTACAATGAGCAGTTCTTC.

A word on this clone: Other DNA sequences in this specimen translate into the identical CDR3. V is TRBV7-9 and J is TRBJ2-7; D unclear. Germline CDR1 SEHNR, CDR2 FQNEAQ (reference sequence). V was shortened by 2 bases and J by 3 bases, with 2 bases between the two germline ends. This CDR3 has 11 residues. CDR3 in DNA: TGTGCCAGCAGCTTAAACTACGAGCAGTACTTC. Translating gives CASSLNYEQYF.

Turning to this clone: One junction end disagrees with the germline gene, perhaps due to a read error. The chain recombines TRBV7-7 with TRBJ2-1; TRBD1 aligns across 8 bases. This CDR3 is 14 amino acids long. Germline V gives CDR1 SSHAT, CDR2 FNYEAQ (reference sequence). The CDR3 here is CASSRGQDVNEQFF. The CDR3 coding sequence is TGTGCTAGCAGCCGGGGACAGGACGTAAATGAGCAGTTCTTC.

The chain is built from TRBV11-2 and TRBJ1-1, with TRBD1 identical over 7 bases. The CDR3 runs 15 residues. J lost 8 bases, V lost 5 bases, and 14 bases had no gene match. In germline, CDR1 is SGHAT, CDR2 FQNNGV. CDR3 protein: CASSPRQGGKPEAFF. CDR3 nucleotide sequence: TGTGCCAGCAGCCCTAGACAGGGAGGGAAACCGGAAGCTTTCTTT.

The J gene is TRBJ2-7, the V gene TRBV11-2; D remains unclear. Germline assignment: CDR1 SGHAT and CDR2 FQNNGV. This CDR3 region has 14 residues. Trimming shortened V by 2 bases and J by 1 base, and 9 bases separated the two germline ends. The CDR3 loop is CASSLIPRSYEQYF. CDR3 nucleotide sequence: TGTGCCAGCAGCTTAATCCCCCGGTCCTACGAGCAGTACTTC.

This clone was seen repeatedly, ten times or more. This chain joins TRBV7-8 and TRBJ2-3, with 8 bases aligning to TRBD1. The junction had 10 bases not matched to a gene; V was cut back by 5 bases and J by 3 bases. CDR1 is SGHVS, CDR2 FQNEAQ, per germline. This CDR3 has 16 residues. The CDR3 DNA is TGTGCCAGCAGCCGGCCCCCGGACAGGGAGACAGATACGCAGTATTTT. Encoded protein: CASSRPPDRETDTQYF. The whole variable domain, filled in from reference TRBV7-8 and TRBJ2-3, reads GAGVSQSPRYKVAKRGQDVALRCDPISGHVSLFWYQQALGQGPEFLTYFQNEAQLDKSGLPSDRFFAERPEGSVSTLKIQRTQQEDSAVYLCASSRPPDRETDTQYFGPGTRLTVL.

This clone was seen only once. For the CDR3, the DNA is TGTGCCAGCAGTTACATGGGAGCGGGAGGGGGGGGCGAGCAGTACTTC. Its translation: CASSYMGAGGGGEQYF. This chain links TRBV6-5 with TRBJ2-7; 10 bases are shared with TRBD2. Germline lookup yields CDR1 MNHEY and CDR2 SVGAGI. The CDR3 totals 16 residues. Trimming cost V 2 bases and J 6 bases; bases outside gene matches: 10.

This chain connects TRBV4-3 to TRBJ2-7, with D possibly TRBD1 on 5 matching bases. There are 16 residues in the CDR3. Trimming left V 0 bases short and J 2 bases short, with 14 bases between. CDR1 and CDR2 (germline): LGHNA, YSLEER. CDR3: CASSQDTQGLTYEQYF. The CDR3 coding sequence is TGCGCCAGCAGCCAAGATACCCAGGGCCTAACCTACGAGCAGTACTTC.

The table lists this clone with a count of one. The V call is TRBV28, the J call TRBJ2-1, with D perhaps matching TRBD1 (7 bases). This CDR3 region has 14 residues. The V and J ends lost 6 bases and 8 bases respectively, with 17 bases between them. The germline gives CDR1 MDHEN, CDR2 SYDVKM. The CDR3 DNA reads TGTGCCAGCAGCAGGAGGGGGCAGGTCCATGAGCAGTTCTTC. This encodes CASSRRGQVHEQFF.

Only one count was recorded for this clone. CDR3 DNA sequence: TGTGCCAGCAGCCCGATCGGGGGAGGACTAGAGACCCAGTACTTC. Its protein is CASSPIGGGLETQYF. The chain carries TRBV7-3 and TRBJ2-5; the D gene is possibly TRBD2 (6 bases). This CDR3 has 15 residues. Trimming removed 5 bases at V and 4 bases at J, with 17 bases between. Germline V CDR1 and CDR2: SGHTA, FQGTGA.

The chain is built from TRBV6-6 and TRBJ1-1, with D unclear. The CDR3 has 15 amino acids. Trimming took 6 bases from V and 3 from J, leaving 17 bases between them. The germline CDR1 and CDR2 sequences are MNHNY and SVGAGI (reference sequence). Here the CDR3 DNA reads TGTGCCAGCAGCTCTAGGGTCGCTGACGACACTGAAGCTTTCTTT. Translation gives CASSSRVADDTEAFF.

For the CDR3, the DNA is TGTGCCAGCTCGTTCTCCGGGACAGGGGATTACGAGCAGTACTTC. Translated: CASSFSGTGDYEQYF. V usage is TRBV19 and J usage is TRBJ2-7, with 10 bases identical to TRBD1. Germline V gene lookup returns CDR1 LNHDA and CDR2 SQIVND (reference sequence). The ends lost 9 bases at V and 4 bases at J; junction bases unmatched: 12. The CDR3 sequence is 15 residues long.

The chain employs TRBV27 and TRBJ1-5; D is ambiguous. Germline V gene sequence: CDR1 MNHEY, CDR2 SMNVEV (reference sequence). Trimming removed 1 base from V and 3 bases from J, with 7 bases in between. This CDR3 region has 14 residues. CDR3 amino acids: CASSLLQTNQPQHF. As DNA, the CDR3 is TGTGCCAGCAGTTTATTACAGACCAATCAGCCCCAGCATTTT.

This clone was seen a single time. The chain has TRBV18 and TRBJ2-5; TRBD2 agrees at 10 bases. V shed 3 bases and J 2 bases; nucleotides not matched to a gene: 9. The V gene's germline CDR1 is KGHSH and CDR2 LQKENI. The CDR3 is made up of 17 amino acids. Written as DNA, the CDR3 is TGTGCCAGCTCACCTCGTGATTTAGCGGGAGGACAAGAGACCCAGTACTTC. Protein sequence: CASSPRDLAGGQETQYF.